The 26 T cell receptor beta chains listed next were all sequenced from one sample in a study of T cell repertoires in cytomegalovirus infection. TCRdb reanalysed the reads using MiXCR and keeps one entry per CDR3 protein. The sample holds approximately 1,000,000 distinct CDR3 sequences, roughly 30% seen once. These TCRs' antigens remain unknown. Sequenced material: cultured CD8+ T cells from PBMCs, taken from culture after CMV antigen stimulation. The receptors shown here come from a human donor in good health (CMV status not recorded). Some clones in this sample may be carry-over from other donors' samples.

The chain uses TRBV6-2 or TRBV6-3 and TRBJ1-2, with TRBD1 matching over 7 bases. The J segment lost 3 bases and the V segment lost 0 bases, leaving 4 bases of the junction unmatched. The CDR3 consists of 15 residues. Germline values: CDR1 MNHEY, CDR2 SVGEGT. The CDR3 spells CASSYSRGGDYGYTF. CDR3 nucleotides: TGTGCCAGCAGTTACTCGAGAGGGGGCGACTATGGCTACACCTTC.

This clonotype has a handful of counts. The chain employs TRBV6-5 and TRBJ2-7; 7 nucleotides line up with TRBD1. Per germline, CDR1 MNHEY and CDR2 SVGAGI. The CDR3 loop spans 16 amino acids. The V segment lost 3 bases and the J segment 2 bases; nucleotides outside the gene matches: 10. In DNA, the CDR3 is TGTGCCAGCAGTTATCAAGGCCCAGGACAGGCCTACGAGCAGTACGTC. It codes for CASSYQGPGQAYEQYV.

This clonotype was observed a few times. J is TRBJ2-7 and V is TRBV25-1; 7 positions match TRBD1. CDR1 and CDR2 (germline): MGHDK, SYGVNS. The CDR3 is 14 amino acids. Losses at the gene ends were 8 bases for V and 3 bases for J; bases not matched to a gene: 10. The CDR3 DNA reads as TGTGCCAGCTCGACAAGACAGGGCCGCTACGAGCAGTACTTC. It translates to CASSTRQGRYEQYF.

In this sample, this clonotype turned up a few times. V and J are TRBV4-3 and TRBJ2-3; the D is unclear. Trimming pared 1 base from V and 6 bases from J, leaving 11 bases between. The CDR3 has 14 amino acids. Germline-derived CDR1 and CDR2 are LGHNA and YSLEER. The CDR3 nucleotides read TGCGCCAGCAGCCAAGCTCTGGGGTATGATACGCAGTATTTT. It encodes CASSQALGYDTQYF.

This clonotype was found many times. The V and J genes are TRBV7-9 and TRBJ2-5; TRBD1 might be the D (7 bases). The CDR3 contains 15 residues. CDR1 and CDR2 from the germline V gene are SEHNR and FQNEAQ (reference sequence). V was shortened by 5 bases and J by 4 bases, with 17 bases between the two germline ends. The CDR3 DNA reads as TGTGCCAGCAGCCCCCCCTCAGGGGGAGGAGAGACCCAGTACTTC. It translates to CASSPPSGGGETQYF.

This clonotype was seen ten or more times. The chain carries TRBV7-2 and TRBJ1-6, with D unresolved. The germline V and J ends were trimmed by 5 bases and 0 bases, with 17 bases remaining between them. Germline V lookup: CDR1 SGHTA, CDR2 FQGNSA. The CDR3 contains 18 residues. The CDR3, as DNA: TGTGCCAGCAGCCAAAAATTGGTGACGGTCTCCTATAATTCACCCCTCCACTTT. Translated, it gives CASSQKLVTVSYNSPLHF.

As DNA, the CDR3 is TGTGCCAGCAGTTTAGAACCGAGACAGGTATTAGGCAATGAGCAGTTCTTC. Its protein is CASSLEPRQVLGNEQFF. The chain couples TRBV12-3 or TRBV12-4 to TRBJ2-1; a weak D match, TRBD1 (6 bases). Trimming took off 1 base at V and 6 bases at J, with 19 bases between the two ends. The CDR3 runs to 17 residues.

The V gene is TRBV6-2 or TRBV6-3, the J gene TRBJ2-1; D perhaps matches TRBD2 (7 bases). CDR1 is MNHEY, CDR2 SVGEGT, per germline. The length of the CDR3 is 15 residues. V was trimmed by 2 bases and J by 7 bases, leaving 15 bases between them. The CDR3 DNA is TGTGCCAGCAGTTACGTCGGGGGGCTCAGTAATGAGCAGTTCTTC. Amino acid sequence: CASSYVGGLSNEQFF.

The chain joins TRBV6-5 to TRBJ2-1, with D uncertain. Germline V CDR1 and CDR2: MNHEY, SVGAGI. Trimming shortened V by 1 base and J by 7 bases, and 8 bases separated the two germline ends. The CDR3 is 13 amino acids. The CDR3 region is CASSYLLTNEQFF. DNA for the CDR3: TGTGCCAGCAGTTACTTATTGACGAATGAGCAGTTCTTC.

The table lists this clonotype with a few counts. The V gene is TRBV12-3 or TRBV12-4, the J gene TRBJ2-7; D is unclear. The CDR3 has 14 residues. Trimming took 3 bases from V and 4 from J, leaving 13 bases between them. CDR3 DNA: TGTGCCAGCAGTTTGAACCGCCGGAGTTACGAGCAGTACTTC. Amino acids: CASSLNRRSYEQYF.

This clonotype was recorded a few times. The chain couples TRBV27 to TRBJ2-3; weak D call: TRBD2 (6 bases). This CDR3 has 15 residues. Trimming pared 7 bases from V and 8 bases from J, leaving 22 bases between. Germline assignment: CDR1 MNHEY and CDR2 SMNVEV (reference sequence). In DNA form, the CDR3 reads TGTGCCAGCAACACGGGACTCCCTAGCCAGGGTACGCAGTATTTT. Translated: CASNTGLPSQGTQYF.

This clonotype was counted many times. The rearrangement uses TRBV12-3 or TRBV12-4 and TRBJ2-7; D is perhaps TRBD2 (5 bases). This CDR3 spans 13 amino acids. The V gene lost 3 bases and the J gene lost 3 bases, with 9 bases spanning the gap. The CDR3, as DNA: TGTGCCAGCAGTTTTGGTGACTACTACGAGCAGTACTTC. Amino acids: CASSFGDYYEQYF.

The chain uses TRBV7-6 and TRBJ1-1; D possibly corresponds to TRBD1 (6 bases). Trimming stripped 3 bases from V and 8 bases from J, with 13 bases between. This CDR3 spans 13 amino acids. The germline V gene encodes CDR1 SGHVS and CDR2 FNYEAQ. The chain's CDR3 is CASSLGVQGEAFF. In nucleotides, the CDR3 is TGTGCCAGCAGCTTGGGGGTACAGGGAGAAGCTTTCTTT.

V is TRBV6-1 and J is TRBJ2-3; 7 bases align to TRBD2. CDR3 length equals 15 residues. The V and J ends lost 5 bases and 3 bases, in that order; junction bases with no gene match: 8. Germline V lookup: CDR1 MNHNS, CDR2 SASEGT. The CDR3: CASSHDGGWTDTQYF. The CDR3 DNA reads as TGTGCCAGCAGTCATGACGGGGGGTGGACAGATACGCAGTATTTT.

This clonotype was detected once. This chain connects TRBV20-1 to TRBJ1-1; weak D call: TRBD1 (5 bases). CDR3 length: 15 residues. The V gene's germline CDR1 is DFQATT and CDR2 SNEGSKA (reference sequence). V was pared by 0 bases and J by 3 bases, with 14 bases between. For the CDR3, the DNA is TGCAGTGCTAGAGATCCGACCGACAGTGACACTGAAGCTTTCTTT. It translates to CSARDPTDSDTEAFF.

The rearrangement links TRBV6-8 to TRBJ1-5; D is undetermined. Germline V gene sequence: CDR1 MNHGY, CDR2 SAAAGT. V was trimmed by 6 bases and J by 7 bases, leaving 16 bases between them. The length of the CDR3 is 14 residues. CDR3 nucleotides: TGTGCCAGCAGGCCCCGGGCCGCTCTACAGCCCCAGCATTTT. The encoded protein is CASRPRAALQPQHF.

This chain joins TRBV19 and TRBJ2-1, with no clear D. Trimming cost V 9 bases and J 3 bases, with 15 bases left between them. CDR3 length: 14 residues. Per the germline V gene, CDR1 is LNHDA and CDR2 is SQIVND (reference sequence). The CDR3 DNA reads TGTGCCAGCAAGACTCGTTCTTACTACAATGAGCAGTTCTTC. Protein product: CASKTRSYYNEQFF.

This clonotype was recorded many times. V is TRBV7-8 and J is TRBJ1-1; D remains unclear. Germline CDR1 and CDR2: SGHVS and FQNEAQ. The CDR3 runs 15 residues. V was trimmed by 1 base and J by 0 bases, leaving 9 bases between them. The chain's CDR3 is CASSLEGSMNTEAFF. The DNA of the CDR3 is TGTGCCAGCAGCTTAGAGGGTTCAATGAACACTGAAGCTTTCTTT.

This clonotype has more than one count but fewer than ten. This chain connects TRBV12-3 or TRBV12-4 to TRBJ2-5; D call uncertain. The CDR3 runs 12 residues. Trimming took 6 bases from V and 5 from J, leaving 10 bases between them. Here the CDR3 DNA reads TGTGCCAGCAGCCCCCAGAGGGAGACCCAGTACTTC. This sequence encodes CASSPQRETQYF.

The CDR3 loop is CASRVTPRASGGAEETQYF. CDR3 in DNA: TGCGCCAGCAGGGTAACCCCCCGGGCTAGCGGGGGGGCCGAAGAGACCCAGTACTTC. The chain combines TRBV4-3 with TRBJ2-5; 12 nucleotides agree with TRBD2. Unmatched junction bases numbered 17, after V lost 6 bases and J lost 3 bases. Germline CDR1 is LGHNA and CDR2 is YSLEER. This CDR3 comprises 19 residues.

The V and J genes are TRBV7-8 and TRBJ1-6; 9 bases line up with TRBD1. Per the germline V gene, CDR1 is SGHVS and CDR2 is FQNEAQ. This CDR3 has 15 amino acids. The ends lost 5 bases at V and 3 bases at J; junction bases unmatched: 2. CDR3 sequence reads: CASSPTGGYNSPLHF. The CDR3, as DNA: TGTGCCAGCAGCCCGACAGGGGGCTATAATTCACCCCTCCACTTT.

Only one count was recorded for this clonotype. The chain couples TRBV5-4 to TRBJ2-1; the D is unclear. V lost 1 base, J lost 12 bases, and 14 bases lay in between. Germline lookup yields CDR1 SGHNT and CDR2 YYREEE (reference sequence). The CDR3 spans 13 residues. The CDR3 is CASSLNSLPGQFF. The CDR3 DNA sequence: TGTGCCAGCAGCTTGAACTCCCTCCCAGGGCAGTTCTTC. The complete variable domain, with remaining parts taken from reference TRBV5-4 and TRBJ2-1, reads ETGVTQSPTHLIKTRGQQVTLRCSSQSGHNTVSWYQQALGQGPQFIFQYYREEENGRGNFPPRFSGLQFPNYSSELNVNALELDDSALYLCASSLNSLPGQFFGPGTRLTVL.

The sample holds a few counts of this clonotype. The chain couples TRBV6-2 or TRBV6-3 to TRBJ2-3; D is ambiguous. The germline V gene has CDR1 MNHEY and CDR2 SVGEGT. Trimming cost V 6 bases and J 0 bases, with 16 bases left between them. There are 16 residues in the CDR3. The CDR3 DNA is TGTGCCAGCAGCCCATTGATACGACGGAGCACAGATACGCAGTATTTT. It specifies CASSPLIRRSTDTQYF.

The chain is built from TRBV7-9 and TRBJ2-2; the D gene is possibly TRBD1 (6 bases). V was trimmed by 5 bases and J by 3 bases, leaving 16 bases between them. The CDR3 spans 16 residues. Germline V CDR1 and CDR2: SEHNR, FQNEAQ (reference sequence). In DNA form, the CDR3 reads TGTGCCAGCAGCCATCCCAAGGACAGTTACACCGGGGAGCTGTTTTTT. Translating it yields CASSHPKDSYTGELFF.

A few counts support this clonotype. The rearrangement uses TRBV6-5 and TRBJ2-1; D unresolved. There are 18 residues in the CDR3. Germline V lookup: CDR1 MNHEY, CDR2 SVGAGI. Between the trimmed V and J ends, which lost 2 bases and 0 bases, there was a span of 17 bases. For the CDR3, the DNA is TGTGCCAGCAGTTACGGTACGGTACCGACGAGCTCCTACAATGAGCAGTTCTTC. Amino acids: CASSYGTVPTSSYNEQFF.

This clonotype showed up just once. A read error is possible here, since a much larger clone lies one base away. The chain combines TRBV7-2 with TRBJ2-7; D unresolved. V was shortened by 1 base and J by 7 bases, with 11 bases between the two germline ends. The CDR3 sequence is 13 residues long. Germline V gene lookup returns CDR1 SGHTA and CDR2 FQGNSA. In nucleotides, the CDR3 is TGTGCCAGCAGCTTAGATTATGGTCTAGAGCAGTACGTC. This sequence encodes CASSLDYGLEQYV.